The rows below give T cell receptor beta chains drawn from one sample of a study of cytomegalovirus exposure and HLA in healthy donors. Clones were read by immunoSEQ multiplex PCR, and TCRdb kept only the in-frame ones, dropping some. The data show roughly 93,000 clones, 80% seen once. Sequenced input: PBMCs. Source of these receptors: a man aged 30-40 years in good health and CMV-seronegative. Each CDR3 is given with its conserved first and last residue. D genes are given only for firm matches. A clone size is listed for some rows: how often the clone was seen (once, few, many), or a class if it is expanded.

TRBV11-2	TRBJ2-7	TRBD2	NA	TGTGCCAGCAGCTCACCCCTAGCGGGAGGGCCTGGGGCCTACGAGCAGTACTTC	CASSSPLAGGPGAYEQYF
TRBV7-8	TRBJ2-7	TRBD2	NA	TGTGCCAGCAGTCCCCGGGCGGGAGGGCTTACATACGAGCAGTACTTC	CASSPRAGGLTYEQYF
TRBV5-4	TRBJ2-1	TRBD2	NA	TGTGCCAGCAGCTTGGAAGCGGGGGTCGGCTATGAGCAGTTCTTC	CASSLEAGVGYEQFF
TRBV27	TRBJ2-7	TRBD1	NA	TGTGCCAGCAGTTTATACCCCACAGGGGGCAGCGAGCAGTACTTC	CASSLYPTGGSEQYF
TRBV4-1	TRBJ1-5	NA	NA	TGCGCCAGCAGCCATCGTCTTGCCGACTCAAATCAGCCCCAGCATTTT	CASSHRLADSNQPQHF
TRBV5-8	TRBJ2-7	TRBD1	NA	TGTGCCAGCAGCCCGGACAGGGGCTTTCCCTACGAGCAGTACTTC	CASSPDRGFPYEQYF
TRBV5-1	TRBJ1-2	TRBD1	NA	TGCGCCAGCAGCTTGCATTATGAAAAAGACAGGGACTATGGCTACACCTTC	CASSLHYEKDRDYGYTF
TRBV6-5	TRBJ2-2	NA	NA	TGTGCCAGCAGTTCCACCTCAGTTGGCGGGGAGCTGTTTTTT	CASSSTSVGGELFF
TRBV27	TRBJ1-1	TRBD1	NA	TGTGCCAGCAGGTCCGGACAGGGGGCTACTGAAGCTTTCTTT	CASRSGQGATEAFF
TRBV10-1	TRBJ1-1	TRBD1	few	TGCGCCAGCAGTGAAGGGGGCGCAGGGAGGAACACTGAAGCTTTCTTT	CASSEGGAGRNTEAFF
TRBV7-8	TRBJ2-3	TRBD2	NA	TGTGCCAGCAGCTCCTCGGCGGGACTAGATAAGGGTACGCAGTATTTT	CASSSSAGLDKGTQYF
TRBV5-1	TRBJ2-7	NA	NA	TGCGCCAGCAGCTTTATCAGTCAGGTTCCCCACGAGCAGTACTTC	CASSFISQVPHEQYF
TRBV5-1	TRBJ1-2	TRBD1	few	TGCGCCAGCAGCTCGACAGGGTTGAGTAACTATGGCTACACCTTC	CASSSTGLSNYGYTF
TRBV5-1	TRBJ2-7	TRBD2	NA	TGCGCCAGCAGCCTTCTAGCGGTCTCCTACGAGCAGTACTTC	CASSLLAVSYEQYF
TRBV2	TRBJ2-5	NA	NA	TGTGCCAGCAGTACCTACAGGGAGCAGTACTTC	CASSTYREQYF
TRBV6-1	TRBJ2-1	NA	NA	TGTGCCAGCAGTGCTGGCCCGGGTGTCAATGAGCAGTTCTTC	CASSAGPGVNEQFF
TRBV19	TRBJ2-4	NA	NA	TGTGCCAGTAGTATGACAGGCATCGCCAAAAACATTCAGTACTTC	CASSMTGIAKNIQYF
TRBV5-4	TRBJ1-2	NA	NA	TGTGCCAGCAGCTTGAGGGCCGCCAGCGGGTCTTATGGCTACACCTTC	CASSLRAASGSYGYTF
TRBV25-1	TRBJ1-1	NA	NA	TGTGCCAGCAGTGAATCCCGGGCGGGGAACACTGAAGCTTTCTTT	CASSESRAGNTEAFF
TRBV7-2	TRBJ2-7	NA	NA	TGTGCCAGCAGCTTAGGGCCGGGCTCGAGGGTTGGATTC	CASSLGPGSRVGF
TRBV7-9	TRBJ2-1	TRBD1	NA	TGTGCCAGCAGCCCGGGACAGGGAGGGTACAATGAGCAGTTCTTC	CASSPGQGGYNEQFF
TRBV6-6	TRBJ2-1	NA	NA	TGTGCCAGCAGTTATTCCCTAAGCAACTACAATGAGCAGTTCTTC	CASSYSLSNYNEQFF
TRBV6-5	TRBJ2-7	NA	NA	TGTGCCAGCACCGAGCAAGGCCCTAGGAACGAGCAGTACTTC	CASTEQGPRNEQYF
TRBV7-6	TRBJ2-3	NA	NA	TGTGCCAGCAGCTTGGCTGCAGTAGAAGGAGGTACGCAGTATTTT	CASSLAAVEGGTQYF
TRBV5-6	TRBJ1-3	NA	NA	TGTGCCAGCAGCTTGTTGGGGGCCGCTGGAAACACCATATATTTT	CASSLLGAAGNTIYF
TRBV6-1	TRBJ2-7	NA	few	TGTGCCAGCAGTGAAGCAGAGGGAGGCTCCTACGAGCAGTACTTC	CASSEAEGGSYEQYF
TRBV9	TRBJ1-6	NA	NA	TGTGCCAGCAGCGTAGATAAGAGTTCACCCCTCCACTTT	CASSVDKSSPLHF
TRBV6-5	TRBJ2-7	NA	NA	TGTGCCAGCAGTTATGGGACTTCCTACGAGCAGTACTTC	CASSYGTSYEQYF
TRBV5-1	TRBJ1-2	TRBD1	NA	TGCGCCAGCAGCCCGGACAGGGGCGCTAACTATGGCTACACCTTC	CASSPDRGANYGYTF
TRBV10-1	TRBJ1-4	TRBD1	few	TGCGCCAGCAGTGAGTCGGGGCAGGGGGCCGGAAAACTGTTTTTT	CASSESGQGAGKLFF
TRBV6-1	TRBJ2-7	TRBD1	NA	TGTGCCAGCAGTCCCAGGGGGACAGGGGTCTTCGGGCAGTACTTC	CASSPRGTGVFGQYF
TRBV4-1	TRBJ1-1	NA	NA	TGCGCCAGCAGCCAAGACAGGAACACTGAAGCTTTCTTT	CASSQDRNTEAFF
TRBV5-4	TRBJ1-2	TRBD1	NA	TGTGCCAGCAGCCCACCAACGGACAGGGTTGGTGGTGGCTACACCTTC	CASSPPTDRVGGGYTF
TRBV2	TRBJ2-3	TRBD1	NA	TGTGCCACCCAAGGCCCGTGGCGACAGGGGGCGCAGGCCACAGATACGCAGTATTTT	CATQGPWRQGAQATDTQYF
TRBV2	TRBJ2-5	TRBD2	NA	TGTGCCATCTCCTCTCCTAGCGGCGAGGGGACCCAGTACTTC	CAISSPSGEGTQYF
TRBV6-1	TRBJ2-1	NA	few	TGTGCCAGCAGTGAAGTGGGCGGGGACAATGAGCAGTTCTTC	CASSEVGGDNEQFF
TRBV10-3	TRBJ2-7	TRBD1	NA	TGTGCCATCAGCTCAACTACAGGGGTTAATCCTCACGAGCAGTACTTC	CAISSTTGVNPHEQYF
TRBV2	TRBJ2-1	NA	NA	TGTGCCAGCAGTGAGCTACAGGGAGGGAGTCCCTACAATGAGCAGTTCTTC	CASSELQGGSPYNEQFF
TRBV6-1	TRBJ2-4	TRBD2	NA	TGTGCCAGCAGTGTCCGGACTAGCGGGGTAGCCAAAAACATTCAGTACTTC	CASSVRTSGVAKNIQYF
TRBV6-4	TRBJ1-1	TRBD1	NA	TGTGCCAGCAGTGCCAGTGGACAGGGAGAAGGCACTGAAGCTTTCTTT	CASSASGQGEGTEAFF
TRBV5-1	TRBJ2-1	TRBD1	NA	TGCGCCAGCAGCGTAGGGACAGCCTACGAGCAGTTCTTC	CASSVGTAYEQFF
TRBV6-4	TRBJ2-3	NA	NA	TGTGCCAGCAGTGGAGCCGGGGGCACAGATACGCAGTATTTT	CASSGAGGTDTQYF
TRBV18	TRBJ1-1	NA	NA	TGTGCCAGCTCACCACGAAGCGAGGGATACACTGAAGCTTTCTTT	CASSPRSEGYTEAFF